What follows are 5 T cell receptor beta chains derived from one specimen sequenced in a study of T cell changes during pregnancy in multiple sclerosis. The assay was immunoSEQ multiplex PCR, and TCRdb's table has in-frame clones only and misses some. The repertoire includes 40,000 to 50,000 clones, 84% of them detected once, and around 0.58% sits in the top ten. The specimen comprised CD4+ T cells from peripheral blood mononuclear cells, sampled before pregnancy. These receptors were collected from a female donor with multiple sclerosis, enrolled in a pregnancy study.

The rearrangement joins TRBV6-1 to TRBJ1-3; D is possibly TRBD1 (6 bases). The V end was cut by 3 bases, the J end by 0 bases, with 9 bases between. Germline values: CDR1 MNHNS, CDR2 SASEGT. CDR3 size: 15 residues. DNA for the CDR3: TGTGCCAGCAGTGATCAGGGGCTCTCTGGAAACACCATATATTTT. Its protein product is CASSDQGLSGNTIYF.

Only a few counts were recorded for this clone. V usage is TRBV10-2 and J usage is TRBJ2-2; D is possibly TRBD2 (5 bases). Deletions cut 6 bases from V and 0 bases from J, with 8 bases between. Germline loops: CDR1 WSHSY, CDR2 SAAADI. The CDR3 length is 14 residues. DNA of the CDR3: TGCGCCAGCAGATGGGGAGCGAACACCGGGGAGCTGTTTTTT. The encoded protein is CASRWGANTGELFF.

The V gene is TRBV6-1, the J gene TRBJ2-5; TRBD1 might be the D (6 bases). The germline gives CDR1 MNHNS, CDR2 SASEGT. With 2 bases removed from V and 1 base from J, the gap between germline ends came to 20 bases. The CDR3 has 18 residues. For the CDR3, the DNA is TGTGCCAGCAGTGAACCAGGGGCCGGCCAAGGGGTCCAAGAGACCCAGTACTTC. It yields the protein CASSEPGAGQGVQETQYF.

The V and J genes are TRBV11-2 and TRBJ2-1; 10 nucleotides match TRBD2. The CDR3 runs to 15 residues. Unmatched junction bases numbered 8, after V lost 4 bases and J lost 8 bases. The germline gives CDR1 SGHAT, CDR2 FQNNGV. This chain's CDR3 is CASSSIKGTSDEQFF. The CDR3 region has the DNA TGTGCCAGCAGCTCTATCAAGGGGACTAGCGATGAGCAGTTCTTC.

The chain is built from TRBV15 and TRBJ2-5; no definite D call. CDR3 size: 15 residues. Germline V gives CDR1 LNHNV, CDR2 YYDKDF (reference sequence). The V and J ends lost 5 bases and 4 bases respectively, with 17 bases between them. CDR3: CATSPPEDGRETQYF. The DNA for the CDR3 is TGTGCCACCAGCCCTCCTGAGGATGGTAGAGAGACCCAGTACTTC.